Listed below are T cell receptor beta chains from one sample, sequenced in a study of shared clonotypes between healthy human individuals. Measured with immunoSEQ multiplex PCR; TCRdb has only the in-frame clones, and not every one. The sample lists some 500,000 clones, 70% to 85% occurring once. Sequencing was carried out using PBMCs. The source of these receptors is a woman aged 40 to 49 in good health. Some clones in this sample may be carry-over from other donors' samples. CDR3s include the opening cysteine and the closing phenylalanine or tryptophan. The order of the fields is V gene, J gene, clone size, D gene, CDR3 protein, CDR3 DNA. The D gene is left open where the match is weak. Only part of the rows carry a size: once, few, many, or a class if the clone is expanded.

V: TRBV7-8
J: TRBJ1-1
size: NA
D: NA
CDR3: CASSLAVAGTAFF
DNA: TGTGCCAGCAGCTTAGCGGTAGCGGGGACGGCTTTCTTT

V: TRBV5-8
J: TRBJ2-3
size: NA
D: NA
CDR3: CASTHSGTDTQYF
DNA: TGTGCCAGCACCCATTCGGGGACAGATACGCAGTATTTT

V: TRBV6-5
J: TRBJ2-7
size: NA
D: NA
CDR3: CASSYLYEQYF
DNA: TGTGCCAGCAGTTATTTGTACGAGCAGTACTTC

V: TRBV7-2
J: TRBJ1-2
size: few
D: NA
CDR3: CASSGGPHGYTF
DNA: TGTGCCAGCAGCGGCGGGCCTCATGGCTACACCTTC

V: TRBV18
J: TRBJ2-5
size: NA
D: NA
CDR3: CATSSQGGKETQYF
DNA: TGTGCCACCTCGTCTCAGGGCGGGAAGGAGACCCAGTACTTC

V: TRBV29-1
J: TRBJ1-1
size: NA
D: NA
CDR3: CSVETQGHYTEAFF
DNA: TGCAGCGTTGAAACCCAGGGACATTACACTGAAGCTTTCTTT

V: TRBV21-1
J: TRBJ1-5
size: NA
D: NA
CDR3: CASSGSGISNQPQHF
DNA: TGTGCCAGCAGCGGGTCAGGCATTAGCAATCAGCCCCAGCATTTT

V: TRBV14
J: TRBJ2-3
size: NA
D: NA
CDR3: CASSPQGSGTDTQYF
DNA: TGTGCCAGCAGCCCCCAGGGATCTGGCACAGATACGCAGTATTTT

V: TRBV5-8
J: TRBJ1-1
size: NA
D: NA
CDR3: CASSLNKDTEAFF
DNA: TGTGCCAGCAGCTTGAACAAAGACACTGAAGCTTTCTTT

V: TRBV6-6
J: TRBJ2-1
size: NA
D: TRBD2
CDR3: CASSWGRVGEQFF
DNA: TGTGCCAGCAGTTGGGGGAGGGTTGGTGAGCAGTTCTTC